The T cell receptor beta chain described here comes from a study of cytomegalovirus exposure and HLA in healthy donors. From germline, CDR1 is MDHEN and CDR2 SYDVKM. This CDR3 has 16 amino acids. The trim removed 8 bases at V and 3 bases at J, leaving 13 bases unmatched. 13 Jbeta primers and 60 Vbeta primers were used for the PCR. Per the authors' pipeline: Later, 80 million or so unique TCR beta chains were counted in an analysis, and roughly 11 million of them were shared. Some clones are missing from TCRdb's copy, which holds only in-frame ones; the method was immunoSEQ multiplex PCR. V, J and clone size derive from that table, while D and trimming were established from the DNA sequence. The table has approximately 160,000 clones, about 82% seen once.

The chain recombines TRBV28 with TRBJ2-4, with 7 bases lining up with TRBD1. Sequencing was performed on PBMCs. The sequence was obtained from a woman aged 45-65 years in good health and CMV-seropositive. CDR3 bases: TGTGCCAGCCCCCCAGGGGGTTATCCCGACAAAAACATTCAGTACTTC. It translates to CASPPGGYPDKNIQYF. Combining the CDR3 with reference TRBV28 and TRBJ2-4 gives the whole variable domain DVKVTQSSRYLVKRTGEKVFLECVQDMDHENMFWYRQDPGLGLRLIYFSYDVKMKEKGDIPEGYSVSREKKERFSLILESASTNQTSMYLCASPPGGYPDKNIQYFGAGTRLSVL.